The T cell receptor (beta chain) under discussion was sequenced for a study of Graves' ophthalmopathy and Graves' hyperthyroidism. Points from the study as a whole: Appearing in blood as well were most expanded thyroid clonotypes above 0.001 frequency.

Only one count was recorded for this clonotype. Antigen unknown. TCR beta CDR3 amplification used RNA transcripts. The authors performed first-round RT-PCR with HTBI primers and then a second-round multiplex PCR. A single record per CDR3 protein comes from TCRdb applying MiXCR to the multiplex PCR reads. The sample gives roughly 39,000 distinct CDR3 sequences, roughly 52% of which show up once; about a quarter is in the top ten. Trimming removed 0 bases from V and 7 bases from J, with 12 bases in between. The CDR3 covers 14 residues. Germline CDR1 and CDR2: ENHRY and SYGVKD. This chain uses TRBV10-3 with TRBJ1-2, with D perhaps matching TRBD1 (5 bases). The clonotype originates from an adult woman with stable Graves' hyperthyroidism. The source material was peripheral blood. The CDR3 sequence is CAISESYGGGGYTF. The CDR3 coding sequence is TGTGCCATCAGTGAGTCGTACGGGGGAGGTGGCTACACCTTC.